This entry lists 10 T cell receptor beta chains sequenced from one sample in a study of blood T cell repertoires in COVID-19. TCRdb's copy holds only in-frame clones and misses some; the assay was immunoSEQ multiplex PCR. The table lists about 120,000 clones, more than 70% of them singletons. The sequencing sample was made of peripheral blood. The receptors were gathered from a human donor in a cohort sampled during active COVID-19.

The V and J genes are TRBV5-1 and TRBJ2-5, with D tentatively TRBD2 (5 bases). The CDR3 loop spans 14 amino acids. The V gene lost 0 bases and the J gene lost 4 bases, with 10 bases spanning the gap. Looked up from germline, CDR1 is SGHRS and CDR2 is YFSETQ. CDR3 sequence reads: CASSLERGRETQYF. The DNA for the CDR3 is TGCGCCAGCAGCTTGGAACGGGGAAGAGAGACCCAGTACTTC.

J is TRBJ1-5 and V is TRBV18; possibly TRBD1 for D (6 bases). V was trimmed by 1 base and J by 2 bases, leaving 9 bases between them. The CDR3 consists of 15 residues. Germline lookup yields CDR1 KGHSH and CDR2 LQKENI. CDR3 bases: TGTGCCAGCTCACCACTCCCAGGGGGCAATCAGCCCCAGCATTTT. Its protein is CASSPLPGGNQPQHF.

The genes are TRBV2 and TRBJ2-7; 12 nucleotides line up with TRBD2. J was trimmed by 5 bases and V by 6 bases; bases with no gene match: 8. Looked up from germline, CDR1 is SNHLY and CDR2 is FYNNEI. The CDR3 runs to 15 residues. CDR3 sequence (DNA): TGTGCCAGCAGAGTCAAGACTAGCGGGAGCCACGAGCAGTACTTC. This translates into CASRVKTSGSHEQYF.

The chain couples TRBV15 to TRBJ1-3; D gene unclear. This CDR3 spans 16 amino acids. Trimming left V 6 bases short and J 2 bases short, with 17 bases between. The germline V gene has CDR1 LNHNV and CDR2 YYDKDF (reference sequence). The CDR3 DNA sequence: TGTGCCACCAGTAGCAACATAAGAGGGACTGGAAACACCATATATTTT. Its protein is CATSSNIRGTGNTIYF.

This clone was observed a handful of times. J is TRBJ1-6 and V is TRBV5-3; 7 nucleotides line up with TRBD1. TRBV5-3 is noted as an ORF with a role that remains uncertain. This CDR3 has 13 residues. V lost 6 bases and J lost 5; bases outside the gene matches: 2. CDR3 in amino acids: CARKGQNNSPLHF. The DNA for the CDR3 is TGTGCCAGAAAGGGACAGAATAATTCACCCCTCCACTTT.

The rearrangement uses TRBV6-5 and TRBJ1-5; D gene uncertain. Trimming cost V 4 bases and J 0 bases, with 13 bases left between them. Per the germline V gene, CDR1 is MNHEY and CDR2 is SVGAGI. The CDR3 has 16 residues. The CDR3: CASSSRQDHSNQPQHF. The DNA of the CDR3 is TGTGCCAGCAGTTCCCGACAAGATCATAGCAATCAGCCCCAGCATTTT.

The chain couples TRBV3-1 (or the pseudogene TRBV3-2) to TRBJ2-7; TRBD1 aligns across 8 bases. The CDR3 is 14 residues long. Looked up from germline, CDR1 is LGHDT and CDR2 is YNNKEL (reference sequence). Losses at the gene ends were 1 base for V and 5 bases for J; bases not matched to a gene: 4. The CDR3, as DNA: TGTGCCAGCAGCCAAGGGACAGGGATTCACGAGCAGTACTTC. Translated, it gives CASSQGTGIHEQYF.

The V call is TRBV9, the J call TRBJ2-2; 12 positions match TRBD2. The junction had 4 bases not matched to a gene; V was cut back by 0 bases and J by 1 base. The CDR3 is 18 residues long. Germline lookup yields CDR1 SGDLS and CDR2 YYNGEE. The chain's CDR3 is CASSVGLAGALNTGELFF. The CDR3, as DNA: TGTGCCAGCAGCGTAGGACTAGCGGGGGCCTTGAACACCGGGGAGCTGTTTTTT.

The V and J genes are TRBV6-6 and TRBJ2-7; 15 bases map to TRBD2. The V gene's germline CDR1 is MNHNY and CDR2 SVGAGI (reference sequence). J lost 4 bases, V lost 5 bases, and 9 bases had no gene match. The length of the CDR3 is 17 residues. The CDR3 region is CASSPTGTSGRKYEQYF. CDR3 DNA sequence: TGTGCCAGCAGTCCTACCGGGACTAGCGGGAGGAAATACGAGCAGTACTTC.

The V call is TRBV10-3, the J call TRBJ1-6; 9 nucleotides agree with TRBD1. The J segment lost 10 bases and the V segment lost 2 bases, leaving 6 bases of the junction unmatched. CDR1 and CDR2 from the germline V gene are ENHRY and SYGVKD. This CDR3 comprises 15 residues. In DNA, the CDR3 is TGTGCCATCAGTGAGGGGGGACAGGGAGAATCACCCCTCCACTTT. Translating gives CAISEGGQGESPLHF.